Listed here are 25 T cell receptor beta chains from one sample, sequenced in a study of T-cell reconstitution after alpha-beta-depleted transplantation in children (dated by TCRdb to about 2016). The sample's treatment or condition, from its label and the paper: allogeneic hematopoietic cell transplantation with graft depleted of TCRalphabeta T cells and CD19 B cells. Preparation of the library involved PCR. The sequencing machine was an Illumina HiSeq 2500. TCR libraries were prepared with molecular barcoding, using unique molecular identifiers to normalize TCRbeta repertoire quantification. Through fastp at Q25 and MiXCR, TCRdb rebuilt clones from the public reads, retaining in-frame beta chains. Rows matching on CDR3 protein sequence are summarized as one entry with the most common DNA and genes. Present in this sample are about 580,000 distinct CDR3 sequences, 23% of which were seen just once. The ten largest clones capture 14% of the sample.

The specimen comprised PBMCs, mostly from graft donor cells, sampled 360 days after TCRalphabeta/CD19-depleted stem cell transplant. The receptors stem from a boy younger than two who had a stem cell transplant for acute myeloid leukemia, so the T cells may come from the graft donor.

This clonotype was detected many times. The CDR3 bases are TGTGCCAGCAGGTCCGACAGATACTATGGCTACACCTTC. Translation gives CASRSDRYYGYTF. V and J are TRBV12-3 or TRBV12-4 and TRBJ1-2; possibly TRBD1 for D (5 bases). Trimming took off 6 bases at V and 3 bases at J, with 11 bases between the two ends. The CDR3 sequence is 13 residues long.

Ten or more counts support this clonotype. The chain recombines TRBV4-3 with TRBJ2-5; D not certain. The CDR3 is 14 residues long. The germline CDR1 and CDR2 sequences are LGHNA and YSLEER. V lost 0 bases, J lost 5 bases, and 10 bases lay in between. Written as DNA, the CDR3 is TGCGCCAGCAGCCAAGATGATCATCGGGAGACCCAGTACTTC. The encoded protein is CASSQDDHRETQYF.

This rearrangement joins TRBV6-5 to TRBJ2-1; 10 bases agree with TRBD1. V gave up 2 bases and J gave up 6 bases; unmatched junction bases: 7. The CDR3 covers 16 residues. Germline-derived CDR1 and CDR2 are MNHEY and SVGAGI. The DNA of the CDR3 is TGTGCCAGCAGTTACGCACGGGGACAGGGGACCAATGAGCAGTTCTTC. Protein sequence: CASSYARGQGTNEQFF.

The chain uses TRBV30 and TRBJ2-3; D uncertain. Germline loops: CDR1 GTSNPN, CDR2 SVGIG (reference sequence). V lost 4 bases, J lost 2 bases, and 4 bases lay in between. The CDR3 length is 11 residues. The CDR3 nucleotides read TGTGCCTGGACACCCACAGATACGCAGTATTTT. Protein sequence: CAWTPTDTQYF.

This clonotype was detected many times. The rearrangement links TRBV4-2 to TRBJ2-3, with a possible D match to TRBD2 (6 bases). Trimming removed 1 base from V and 4 bases from J, with 9 bases in between. There are 14 residues in the CDR3. Germline assignment: CDR1 LGHNA and CDR2 YNFKEQ. The CDR3 DNA reads as TGTGCCAGCAGCCAAGCCCCGGGGGCAGATACGCAGTATTTT. Translation: CASSQAPGADTQYF.

Many counts were recorded for this clonotype. The rearrangement joins TRBV7-6 to TRBJ1-6; TRBD1 aligns across 7 bases. Germline V gene data show CDR1 as SGHVS and CDR2 as FNYEAQ. This CDR3 is built from 16 residues. V lost 5 bases, J lost 0 bases, and 4 bases stayed unmatched. The CDR3 sequence: CASSRQGGSYNSPLHF. The DNA for the CDR3 is TGTGCCAGCAGCCGTCAGGGGGGCTCCTATAATTCACCCCTCCACTTT.

This chain links TRBV29-1 with TRBJ1-1; no firm D call. This CDR3 comprises 13 residues. V was pared by 7 bases and J by 0 bases, with 12 bases between. The germline V gene has CDR1 SQVTM and CDR2 ANQGSEA. CDR3 sequence (DNA): TGCAGCGCTTTTATTTCCATGAACACTGAAGCTTTCTTT. Its protein is CSAFISMNTEAFF.

The chain has TRBV20-1 and TRBJ2-2; TRBD2 might be the D (5 bases). The V end lost 6 bases, the J end lost 8 bases, and 10 bases lay between the germline ends. Germline V gene sequence: CDR1 DFQATT, CDR2 SNEGSKA (reference sequence). The CDR3 is made up of 11 amino acids. As DNA, the CDR3 is TGCAGTGCCCGGAGGCTGGGGGAGCTGTTTTTT. Translating gives CSARRLGELFF.

This chain links TRBV18 with TRBJ1-5; D unresolved. This CDR3 spans 13 amino acids. The V and J ends lost 3 bases and 13 bases respectively, with 16 bases between them. From germline, CDR1 is KGHSH and CDR2 LQKENI. In nucleotides, the CDR3 is TGTGCCAGCTCACCTTTGACGGAGACTGAGCAGCATTTT. Translating it yields CASSPLTETEQHF.

This clonotype occurred many times. V usage is TRBV12-3 or TRBV12-4 and J usage is TRBJ1-2; no firm D call. This CDR3 has 13 amino acids. V dropped 3 bases and J dropped 6 bases, with 11 bases sitting between them. CDR3 nucleotides: TGTGCCAGCAGTTTCGGCGGGTTCGATGGCTACACCTTC. Translated, it gives CASSFGGFDGYTF.

The chain is built from TRBV29-1 and TRBJ2-1, with D hard to call. The CDR3 is made up of 13 amino acids. V was shortened by 6 bases and J by 5 bases, with 14 bases between the two germline ends. Germline CDR1 reads SQVTM; CDR2 reads ANQGSEA. The CDR3 DNA follows: TGCAGCGTCCCTAGTGTTTTGAACAATGAGCAGTTCTTC. Translated: CSVPSVLNNEQFF.

This clonotype was seen ten or more times. The chain is built from TRBV7-3 and TRBJ2-3, with D perhaps assigned TRBD1 or TRBD2 (6 bases each). Germline V gene lookup returns CDR1 SGHTA and CDR2 FQGTGA. The V and J ends lost 5 bases and 4 bases respectively, with 13 bases between them. This CDR3 spans 14 amino acids. The CDR3 DNA is TGTGCCAGCAGCGAAGGGGGGTCCGCAGATACGCAGTATTTT. Amino acids: CASSEGGSADTQYF.

V and J are TRBV9 and TRBJ2-6; 7 bases are shared with TRBD1. The CDR3 consists of 17 residues. CDR1 is SGDLS and CDR2 is YYNGEE in the germline V gene. With 0 bases clipped from V and 4 bases from J, the junction kept 7 bases outside the gene matches. This chain's CDR3 is CASSVVDRPQGANVLTF. In DNA form, the CDR3 reads TGTGCCAGCAGCGTAGTGGACAGGCCCCAAGGGGCCAACGTCCTGACTTTC.

Remarks on this clonotype: The conserved phenylalanine or tryptophan normally closing the CDR3 is absent here, so this likely arose from a read error. The limits of the CDR3 on the DNA are not certain, so only TCRdb's listed CDR3 is given. The V gene is TRBV5-1, the J gene TRBJ1-1. Both ends counted, the CDR3 spans 12 residues. Germline lookup yields CDR1 SGHRS and CDR2 YFSETQ. The CDR3 region is CASSLGGKEPSL.

This clonotype was counted between two and nine times. The CDR3: CASSHSEDSEQYV. The CDR3 nucleotides read TGCGCCAGCAGCCATTCTGAGGACAGCGAGCAGTACGTC. The gene calls are TRBV4-1 and TRBJ2-7; D possibly corresponds to TRBD1 (6 bases). Germline CDR1 reads MGHRA; CDR2 reads YSYEKL. Trimming took 3 bases from V and 6 from J, leaving 12 bases between them. The CDR3 length is 13 residues.

This clonotype was recorded a few times. The chain has TRBV6-8 and TRBJ2-7; D is unresolved. The CDR3 loop spans 12 amino acids. Trimming took off 8 bases at V and 3 bases at J, with 11 bases between the two ends. Germline loops: CDR1 MNHGY, CDR2 SAAAGT. The chain's CDR3 is CASRRLNYEQYV. The CDR3 DNA follows: TGTGCCAGCCGTAGGCTAAACTACGAGCAGTACGTC.

The chain's CDR3 is CASSLYPGEQFF. The CDR3 DNA is TGTGCCAGCAGCTTATACCCAGGCGAGCAGTTCTTC. J is TRBJ2-1 and V is TRBV7-3; D gene unclear. Trimming cost V 2 bases and J 10 bases, with 9 bases left between them. The CDR3 has 12 amino acids. Germline lookup yields CDR1 SGHTA and CDR2 FQGTGA.

Ten or more counts support this clonotype. The rearrangement joins TRBV29-1 to TRBJ2-1; D perhaps matches TRBD1 (6 bases). The length of the CDR3 is 12 residues. Per germline, CDR1 SQVTM and CDR2 ANQGSEA. The CDR3 DNA follows: TGCAGTGCCTGGGGGCTGTACAATGAGCAGTTCTTC. It translates to CSAWGLYNEQFF.

This clonotype was seen more than once but under ten times. The chain recombines TRBV6-2 or TRBV6-3 with TRBJ1-5; no firm D call. The CDR3 sequence is 15 residues long. The V end was cut by 7 bases, the J end by 0 bases, with 13 bases between. Germline loops: CDR1 MNHEY, CDR2 SVGEGT. The CDR3 nucleotides read TGTGCCAGCACCGGAATGGCTCGTAGCAATCAGCCCCAGCATTTT. Its translation is CASTGMARSNQPQHF.

This chain uses TRBV20-1 with TRBJ1-4, with D perhaps matching TRBD1 (5 bases). Trimming took 2 bases from V and 0 from J, leaving 13 bases between them. The CDR3 covers 16 residues. Germline V CDR1 and CDR2: DFQATT, SNEGSKA (reference sequence). The CDR3 DNA follows: TGCAGTGCTAGACTTGGACAAATAGCAACTAATGAAAAACTGTTTTTT. Protein: CSARLGQIATNEKLFF.

The chain links TRBV7-8 to TRBJ2-3; TRBD1 is a possible D gene (6 bases). The germline V gene encodes CDR1 SGHVS and CDR2 FQNEAQ. The CDR3 is 14 amino acids. V lost 5 bases and J lost 5, with 14 bases in between. CDR3 sequence reads: CASSIGQRVDTQYF. CDR3 nucleotides: TGTGCCAGCAGCATTGGACAGAGGGTAGATACGCAGTATTTT.

There are many counts of this clonotype. The chain links TRBV25-1 to TRBJ1-1, with unresolved D. Germline CDR1 and CDR2: MGHDK and SYGVNS. This CDR3 has 17 amino acids. Trimming left V 3 bases short and J 3 bases short, with 20 bases between. CDR3 nucleotide sequence: TGTGCCAGCAGTGAGGCGGCTGAGGGCCCTGGCCACACTGAAGCTTTCTTT. Its translation is CASSEAAEGPGHTEAFF.

In its sample, this clonotype was seen a few times. This rearrangement joins TRBV18 to TRBJ1-1, with a possible D match to TRBD1 (6 bases). Germline assignment: CDR1 KGHSH and CDR2 LQKENI. The CDR3 spans 15 residues. Trimming shortened V by 8 bases and J by 0 bases, and 16 bases separated the two germline ends. The DNA for the CDR3 is TGTGCCAGCCTGAAGGGGGGCCTCATGAACACTGAAGCTTTCTTT. Residues: CASLKGGLMNTEAFF.

This clonotype showed up just a few times. The chain carries TRBV18 and TRBJ1-6; D is undetermined. The CDR3 covers 13 residues. V lost 1 base to trimming and J lost 8 bases, with 6 bases between them. Per germline, CDR1 KGHSH and CDR2 LQKENI. CDR3 DNA: TGTGCCAGCTCACCACAGTCGGATTCACCCCTCCACTTT. It translates to CASSPQSDSPLHF.

This clonotype was seen at least ten times. This CDR3 is CASRPSIIYNEQFF. CDR3 in DNA: TGTGCCAGCAGACCGTCCATCATCTACAATGAGCAGTTCTTC. The chain combines TRBV12-3 or TRBV12-4 with TRBJ2-1; D call uncertain. The CDR3 contains 14 residues. V lost 6 bases and J lost 3, with 12 bases in between.